This entry is about one T cell receptor beta chain. These data belong to a study of blood T cell repertoires in COVID-19. Study summary: T cells, B-cell-depleted T cells, or PBMCs provided the cDNA or gDNA that served as material.

Germline CDR1 LNHDA, CDR2 SQIVND (reference sequence). After removal of 7 bases from V and 1 base from J, the junction contained 16 bases not matched to a gene. The length of the CDR3 is 19 residues. The table came from immunoSEQ multiplex PCR; TCRdb's copy has only in-frame clones and leaves some out. This sample carries around 250,000 clones, 70% to 90% of them seen once, and the ten largest clones take about a sixth. The recovered donors of Cohort 3 showed two negative PCRs, clearance, or symptom resolution. The origin of this receptor is a man aged 18 to 29 who had recovered from COVID-19. V and J are TRBV19 and TRBJ2-1; 10 positions match TRBD2. Material for sequencing was PBMCs or T cells enriched from blood (not recorded which). CDR3 nucleotide sequence: TGTGCCAGTAAAGGGGCTAGCGGGAGCCCCCTGATATCCTACAATGAGCAGTTCTTC. Translation: CASKGASGSPLISYNEQFF.